The sequence of this T cell receptor (beta chain) was determined in a study of T cells in Graves' hyperthyroidism and ophthalmopathy. The V and J ends lost 0 bases and 5 bases respectively, with 10 bases between them. The CDR3 has 15 amino acids. CDR1 and CDR2 from the germline V gene are LGHNT and FRNRAP. Using RNA transcripts as the source, TCR beta CDR3 regions were amplified. First-round RT-PCR of the TCR CDR3 relied on the HTBI primer set. Using its own MiXCR run on the multiplex PCR reads, TCRdb lists one record per CDR3 protein. The sample lists about 53,000 distinct CDR3 sequences, around half seen once, with around 12% in the top ten. Ten or more counts support this clonotype.

Sample: blood. The J gene is TRBJ2-2, the V gene TRBV12-5; TRBD2 might be the D (5 bases). The sequence came from a woman between 25 and 40 years old with Graves' ophthalmopathy. CDR3 residues: CASGLVFGGTGELFF. The CDR3 bases are TGTGCTAGTGGTTTGGTATTCGGCGGGACCGGGGAGCTGTTTTTT.